The 9 T cell receptor beta chains below come from one sample, sequenced in a study of T cell repertoires in cytomegalovirus infection. No antigens are known for them. TCRdb reprocessed the reads with MiXCR, giving one entry per CDR3 protein. The sample shows some 480,000 distinct CDR3 sequences, about 33% of them seen only once. Here the sequenced sample was cultured PBMCs, taken from culture after CMV antigen stimulation. All receptors derive from a human donor in good health (CMV status not recorded). Some clones in this sample may be carry-over from other donors' samples.

The genes are TRBV7-4 and TRBJ1-1, with D maybe TRBD1 (5 bases). The CDR3 has 14 residues. Germline CDR1 reads SGHVT; CDR2 reads SQSDAQ. Trimming removed 4 bases at V and 1 base at J, with 10 bases between. The CDR3 coding sequence is TGTGCCAGCAGCTATATGACAGAGAACACTGAAGCTTTCTTT. Residues: CASSYMTENTEAFF.

V and J are TRBV2 and TRBJ1-2; no definite D call. From germline, CDR1 is SNHLY and CDR2 FYNNEI. There are 12 residues in the CDR3. V was clipped by 4 bases and J by 5 bases, with 8 bases between them. CDR3 sequence (DNA): TGTGCCAGCAGTGCAACGGATTATGGCTACACCTTC. It yields the protein CASSATDYGYTF. Based on the CDR3 plus reference TRBV2 and TRBJ1-2, the full variable domain is EPEVTQTPSHQVTQMGQEVILRCVPISNHLYFYWYRQILGQKVEFLVSFYNNEISEKSEIFDDQFSVERPDGSNFTLKIRSTKLEDSAMYFCASSATDYGYTFGSGTRLTVV.

This clonotype showed up just a few times. The chain joins TRBV7-2 to TRBJ2-1; D is undetermined. The CDR3 loop spans 11 amino acids. The germline gives CDR1 SGHTA, CDR2 FQGNSA. V lost 4 bases and J 8 bases, leaving 6 bases between the germline ends. This chain's CDR3 is CASSWKDEQFF. DNA of the CDR3: TGTGCCAGCAGCTGGAAGGATGAGCAGTTCTTC. The variable domain in full, with the rest retrieved from reference TRBV7-2 and TRBJ2-1, is GAGVSQSPSNKVTEKGKDVELRCDPISGHTALYWYRQSLGQGLEFLIYFQGNSAPDKSGLPSDRFSAERTGGSVSTLTIQRTQQEDSAVYLCASSWKDEQFFGPGTRLTVL.

The chain is built from TRBV20-1 and TRBJ2-3, with D uncertain. Germline CDR1 reads DFQATT; CDR2 reads SNEGSKA (reference sequence). The CDR3 spans 13 residues. The V gene lost 3 bases and the J gene lost 6 bases, with 13 bases spanning the gap. This CDR3 reads CSARSPWADTQYF. CDR3 nucleotides: TGCAGTGCTAGGAGCCCCTGGGCCGATACGCAGTATTTT.

This clonotype was picked up many times. The chain carries TRBV12-3 or TRBV12-4 and TRBJ1-2; 9 nucleotides agree with TRBD1. The CDR3 has 15 amino acids. V shed 5 bases, J shed 4 bases, and the junction held 8 bases outside the gene matches. The CDR3, as DNA: TGTGCCAGCAGTCCACAGGGGGCGCTTGGCTATGGCTACACCTTC. Translating it yields CASSPQGALGYGYTF.

This clonotype was recorded a few times. The chain employs TRBV28 and TRBJ1-4; 9 bases line up with TRBD1. Trimming cost V 2 bases and J 5 bases; bases outside gene matches: 6. Germline values: CDR1 MDHEN, CDR2 SYDVKM. The CDR3 covers 16 residues. DNA for the CDR3: TGTGCCAGCAGTTTAACCGGACAGGGGCGAAATGAAAAACTGTTTTTT. It is translated as CASSLTGQGRNEKLFF.

This chain connects TRBV9 to TRBJ2-5; TRBD2 matches at 9 bases. V lost 0 bases to trimming and J lost 5 bases; unmatched junction nucleotides: 11. The CDR3 covers 17 residues. Germline-derived CDR1 and CDR2 are SGDLS and YYNGEE. Here the CDR3 DNA reads TGTGCCAGCAGCGTAGCAGCAAGCCCAGCGGGGGGCGAGACCCAGTACTTC. Protein product: CASSVAASPAGGETQYF.

In its sample, this clonotype was seen a few times. The rearrangement uses TRBV6-1 and TRBJ1-1, with D perhaps TRBD1 (5 bases). V shed 2 bases and J shed 9 bases, with 13 bases lying between them. CDR3 length: 13 amino acids. Germline CDR1 reads MNHNS; CDR2 reads SASEGT. The CDR3 region has the DNA TGTGCCAGCAGTGAAACAAGAGGACATAAAGCTTTCTTT. This translates into CASSETRGHKAFF.

At least ten counts were recorded for this clonotype. CDR3 in amino acids: CASSSQLYPYNEQFF. The CDR3 DNA reads as TGTGCCAGCAGCTCTCAATTGTATCCCTACAATGAGCAGTTCTTC. The genes are TRBV7-2 and TRBJ2-1; D gene unclear. V lost 4 bases, J lost 2 bases, and 12 bases lay in between. Germline V gene sequence: CDR1 SGHTA, CDR2 FQGNSA. This CDR3 is 15 amino acids long.